The next 23 T cell receptor beta chains were all read from a single sample in a study of cytomegalovirus exposure and HLA in healthy donors (dated by TCRdb to 2016 to 2017). The receptor library was made with the immunoSEQ multiplex PCR assay. For the multiplex PCR, a mixture combining 60 forward primers for TCR Vbeta segments and 13 reverse primers for TCR Jbeta segments was used. TCRdb holds this immuneACCESS table with in-frame rearrangements only. Some clones are missing; in checked studies, unresolved V genes explain under half, and the rest has no known cause. This sample has 150,000 to 200,000 clones in its table, and approximately 81% of those were observed once. About 2.3% of the sample lies in the top ten. Sequenced sample: PBMCs. These receptors came from a woman aged 25 to 39 in good health and CMV-seronegative.

The gene calls are TRBV9 and TRBJ2-5, with D possibly matching TRBD1 (6 bases). From germline, CDR1 is SGDLS and CDR2 YYNGEE. This CDR3 comprises 16 residues. Trimming removed 4 bases at V and 4 bases at J, with 20 bases between. The CDR3 DNA reads as TGTGCCAGCAGCCCACAGGGCACCTACTGGGGAGAGACCCAGTACTTC. It yields the protein CASSPQGTYWGETQYF.

The chain carries TRBV28 and TRBJ1-3, with 9 bases aligning to TRBD1. With 4 bases clipped from V and 2 bases from J, the junction kept 12 bases outside the gene matches. Germline V CDR1 and CDR2: MDHEN, SYDVKM. CDR3 length equals 18 residues. CDR3 DNA sequence: TGTGCCAGCAGTTCCCCAGCGGGACAGGGACTAACTGGAAACACCATATATTTT. Its translation is CASSSPAGQGLTGNTIYF.

The genes are TRBV19 and TRBJ2-1; D might be TRBD1 (5 bases). With 5 bases removed from V and 4 bases from J, the gap between germline ends came to 9 bases. The CDR3 covers 13 residues. The V gene's germline CDR1 is LNHDA and CDR2 SQIVND (reference sequence). CDR3 loop: CASSGKGYNEQFF. DNA of the CDR3: TGTGCCAGTAGTGGAAAGGGGTACAATGAGCAGTTCTTC.

CDR3 residues: CASSPGSWVNSPLHF. The CDR3 DNA reads as TGTGCCAGCAGTCCGGGATCGTGGGTTAATTCACCCCTCCACTTT. V and J are TRBV6-1 and TRBJ1-6; D not resolved. Trimming cost V 5 bases and J 6 bases, with 14 bases left between them. The germline V gene encodes CDR1 MNHNS and CDR2 SASEGT. The CDR3 has 15 amino acids.

This clone turned up a few times. The chain couples TRBV5-4 to TRBJ2-2, with a tentative D call TRBD2 (6 bases). This CDR3 spans 17 amino acids. The V and J ends lost 4 bases and 8 bases respectively, with 24 bases between them. CDR1 is SGHNT and CDR2 is YYREEE in the germline V gene (reference sequence). CDR3 amino acids: CASSPNDGRPLTGELFF. The CDR3 DNA is TGTGCCAGCAGCCCCAATGACGGGAGACCTTTAACGGGGGAGCTGTTTTTT.

The rearrangement links TRBV5-3 to TRBJ2-1, with D perhaps TRBD2 (7 bases). TRBV5-3 counts as an open reading frame of uncertain function. There are 15 residues in the CDR3. Trimming shortened V by 4 bases and J by 6 bases, and 17 bases separated the two germline ends. As DNA, the CDR3 is TGTGCCAGAAGCATAGGACAGAGGGGGGGCAATGAGCAGTTCTTC. Its translation: CARSIGQRGGNEQFF.

The chain uses TRBV19 and TRBJ1-4; TRBD1 is a possible D gene (6 bases). Between the trimmed V and J ends, which lost 5 bases and 3 bases, there was a span of 16 bases. CDR3 length: 16 residues. Germline loops: CDR1 LNHDA, CDR2 SQIVND (reference sequence). CDR3 in amino acids: CASSPRTGPANEKLFF. In nucleotides, the CDR3 is TGTGCCAGTAGTCCCCGAACAGGGCCAGCTAATGAAAAACTGTTTTTT. The whole variable domain, filled in from reference TRBV19 and TRBJ1-4, reads DGGITQSPKYLFRKEGQNVTLSCEQNLNHDAMYWYRQDPGQGLRLIYYSQIVNDFQKGDIAEGYSVSREKKESFPLTVTSAQKNPTAFYLCASSPRTGPANEKLFFGSGTQLSVL.

Comment on this clone: At one end, the junction sequence differs from germline, possibly due to a read error. The rearrangement uses TRBV18 and TRBJ2-6, with a possible D match to TRBD1 (5 bases). The CDR3 covers 15 residues. The germline gives CDR1 KGHSH, CDR2 LQKENI. CDR3 nucleotide sequence: TGTGCCAGCTCACCGGAGATCTCTGGGGCCAACGGCCTGACTTTC. Its protein product is CASSPEISGANGLTF.

V is TRBV30 and J is TRBJ1-4; TRBD1 agrees at 8 bases. V shed 2 bases and J 2 bases; nucleotides not matched to a gene: 4. The CDR3 sequence is 15 residues long. Looked up from germline, CDR1 is GTSNPN and CDR2 is SVGIG (reference sequence). CDR3 DNA: TGTGCCTGGAGTCAGGGGGCGGGCACTAATGAAAAACTGTTTTTT. Translated, it gives CAWSQGAGTNEKLFF.

The V call is TRBV4-3, the J call TRBJ1-2, with D possibly TRBD1 on 6 matching bases. The CDR3 extends over 15 amino acids. V was trimmed by 4 bases and J by 10 bases, leaving 22 bases between them. CDR1 and CDR2 (germline): LGHNA, YSLEER. The chain's CDR3 is CASSRSSGTPINYTF. The CDR3 DNA follows: TGCGCCAGCAGCCGCTCATCCGGGACACCTATAAACTACACCTTC.

Notes on this clone: The germline gene is not matched at one end of the junction; a read error may be the cause. The chain uses TRBV19 and TRBJ1-1; no firm D call. Germline values: CDR1 LNHDA, CDR2 SQIVND (reference sequence). The CDR3 is 15 residues long. The CDR3 DNA sequence: TGTGCCAGTAGTATCGACTACACGATCCCCTCTGAGGCTTTCTTT. Its protein is CASSIDYTIPSEAFF.

This chain uses TRBV29-1 with TRBJ2-3; 8 bases are shared with TRBD2. V gave up 5 bases and J gave up 2 bases; unmatched junction bases: 6. Germline-derived CDR1 and CDR2 are SQVTM and ANQGSEA. This CDR3 is 14 amino acids long. The CDR3 is CSVLGLVNTDTQYF. CDR3 DNA: TGCAGCGTTCTGGGACTAGTCAACACAGATACGCAGTATTTT.

The chain employs TRBV7-9 and TRBJ1-1, with a weak D call TRBD1 (5 bases). The ends were cut back, 3 bases at V and 5 bases at J, with 16 bases in the middle. The CDR3 has 15 residues. Germline assignment: CDR1 SEHNR and CDR2 FQNEAQ (reference sequence). DNA of the CDR3: TGTGCCAGCAGCTTGGCGGGACGACTGGGGACTGAAGCTTTCTTT. Its translation is CASSLAGRLGTEAFF.

The CDR3: CASSQEGLAGGPANTGELFF. CDR3 sequence (DNA): TGCGCCAGCAGCCAAGAGGGCCTAGCGGGGGGTCCAGCAAACACCGGGGAGCTGTTTTTT. V gene TRBV4-3 combines with J gene TRBJ2-2; 11 bases map to TRBD2. The germline V gene has CDR1 LGHNA and CDR2 YSLEER. V gave up 0 bases and J gave up 2 bases; unmatched junction bases: 11. There are 20 residues in the CDR3.

V gene TRBV18 combines with J gene TRBJ1-1; 12 positions agree with TRBD1. V gave up 0 bases and J gave up 11 bases; unmatched junction bases: 7. Germline CDR1 reads KGHSH; CDR2 reads LQKENI. The CDR3 length is 15 residues. CDR3 protein: CASSPPIGTGGEAFF. The DNA for the CDR3 is TGTGCCAGCTCACCACCTATAGGGACAGGGGGCGAGGCTTTCTTT.

V and J are TRBV28 and TRBJ2-3; D might be TRBD2 (6 bases). V was pared by 9 bases and J by 3 bases, with 19 bases between. This CDR3 contains 15 residues. Germline CDR1 is MDHEN and CDR2 is SYDVKM. The CDR3: CASCDPGGETDTQYF. The CDR3 DNA sequence: TGTGCCAGTTGCGACCCGGGCGGGGAAACAGATACGCAGTATTTT.

This sequence joins TRBV27 and TRBJ2-5; TRBD1 aligns across 7 bases. The CDR3 extends over 13 amino acids. CDR1 and CDR2 from the germline V gene are MNHEY and SMNVEV (reference sequence). The V and J ends lost 6 bases and 2 bases, in that order; junction bases with no gene match: 3. CDR3 DNA sequence: TGTGCCAGCAGGGGACAGCTACAAGAGACCCAGTACTTC. Its protein product is CASRGQLQETQYF.

CDR3 loop: CASSPGVVYEQYF. In nucleotides, the CDR3 is TGTGCCAGCAGCCCCGGAGTGGTCTACGAGCAGTACTTC. This rearrangement joins TRBV7-2 to TRBJ2-7; D is uncertain. Germline CDR1 is SGHTA and CDR2 is FQGNSA. The length of the CDR3 is 13 residues. V lost 5 bases, J lost 3 bases, and 11 bases lay in between. Drawing the rest from reference TRBV7-2 and TRBJ2-7, the complete variable domain is GAGVSQSPSNKVTEKGKDVELRCDPISGHTALYWYRQSLGQGLEFLIYFQGNSAPDKSGLPSDRFSAERTGGSVSTLTIQRTQQEDSAVYLCASSPGVVYEQYFGPGTRLTVT.

This chain joins TRBV15 and TRBJ1-5; tentative D call: TRBD1 (6 bases). V lost 1 base and J lost 7, with 17 bases in between. CDR1 LNHNV and CDR2 YYDKDF come from the germline V gene (reference sequence). The CDR3 totals 16 residues. CDR3 DNA: TGTGCCACCAGCAGAGGGAGGGGGGGAAGGAGCCAGCCCCAGCATTTT. It specifies CATSRGRGGRSQPQHF.

A single count supports this clone. J is TRBJ1-2 and V is TRBV28, with 10 bases identical to TRBD1. Germline trimming cut 2 bases from V and 8 bases from J; bases unmatched to any gene: 11. Looked up from germline, CDR1 is MDHEN and CDR2 is SYDVKM. The CDR3 extends over 16 amino acids. The CDR3 DNA reads as TGTGCCAGCAGTTTACTGACAGGGGGCTTTCCCGGCGGCTACACCTTC. As protein: CASSLLTGGFPGGYTF.

The gene calls are TRBV5-1 and TRBJ1-6; TRBD1 is a possible D gene (6 bases). The germline V gene encodes CDR1 SGHRS and CDR2 YFSETQ. V shed 4 bases and J shed 7 bases, with 21 bases lying between them. This CDR3 has 17 residues. CDR3 amino acids: CASSLQGRGFENSPLHF. The CDR3 coding sequence is TGCGCCAGCAGCCTACAGGGCAGGGGCTTTGAGAATTCACCCCTCCACTTT.

This clone was picked up one time. V is TRBV6-5 and J is TRBJ1-4; tentatively, D is TRBD1 (6 bases). V lost 0 bases and J 7 bases, leaving 12 bases between the germline ends. The CDR3 sequence is 15 residues long. Germline CDR1 MNHEY, CDR2 SVGAGI. DNA for the CDR3: TGTGCCAGCAGTTACTCCCTACAGGGAATTGAAAAACTGTTTTTT. This translates into CASSYSLQGIEKLFF.

This clone appeared once. This rearrangement joins TRBV11-2 to TRBJ1-6; a possible D gene is TRBD1 (6 bases). V was shortened by 0 bases and J by 8 bases, with 11 bases between the two germline ends. Looked up from germline, CDR1 is SGHAT and CDR2 is FQNNGV. The CDR3 has 15 residues. The CDR3 is CASSLEGDTYSPLHF. DNA of the CDR3: TGTGCCAGCAGCTTAGAGGGGGACACTTATTCACCCCTCCACTTT. Together with reference TRBV11-2 and TRBJ1-6, the CDR3 gives the full variable domain: EAGVAQSPRYKIIEKRQSVAFWCNPISGHATLYWYQQILGQGPKLLIQFQNNGVVDDSQLPKDRFSAERLKGVDSTLKIQPAKLEDSAVYLCASSLEGDTYSPLHFGNGTRLTVT.